This T cell receptor beta chain emerged from a study of blood T cell repertoires in COVID-19. The overall study: The United States, Italy and Spain were the sources of the acute and convalescent COVID-19 samples. T cells, B-cell-depleted T cells, or PBMCs supplied cDNA or gDNA.

Original methodology: Amplification of reference gene primers was used by the study to estimate nucleated cell counts. Assay: immunoSEQ multiplex PCR; the TCRdb copy retains only in-frame clones and omits some. V and J calls and clone size are those listed in that table; D and trimming were worked out from the DNA. Counted here are about 200,000 clones, roughly 86% occurring once; the ten biggest clones make up 3% to 3.5%. The sequencing sample was made of peripheral blood. The TCR originated in a man aged 55 to 70 with acute or convalescent COVID-19.

The CDR3 DNA reads TGTGCCAGCAGTACAGTTAGCAATCAGCCCCAGCATTTT. The encoded protein is CASSTVSNQPQHF. The chain uses TRBV6-5 and TRBJ1-5; D remains ambiguous. The length of the CDR3 is 13 residues. The V gene's germline CDR1 is MNHEY and CDR2 SVGAGI. V shed 5 bases and J shed 0 bases, with 5 bases lying between them.